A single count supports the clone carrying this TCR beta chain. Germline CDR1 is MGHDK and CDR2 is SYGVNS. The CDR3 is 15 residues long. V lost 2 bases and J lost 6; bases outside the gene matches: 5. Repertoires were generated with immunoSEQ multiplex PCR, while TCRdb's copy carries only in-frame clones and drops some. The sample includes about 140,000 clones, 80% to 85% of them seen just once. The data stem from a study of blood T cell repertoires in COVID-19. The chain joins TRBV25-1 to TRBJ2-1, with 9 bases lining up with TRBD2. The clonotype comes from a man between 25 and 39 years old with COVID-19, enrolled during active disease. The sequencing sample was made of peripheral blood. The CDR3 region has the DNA TGTGCCAGCAGTGAAGCGGCTAGCGGGATCAATGAGCAGTTCTTC. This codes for CASSEAASGINEQFF.